The rows below give T cell receptor beta chains drawn from one sample of a study of blood T cell repertoires in COVID-19. The protocol was immunoSEQ multiplex PCR, while the TCRdb copy is restricted to in-frame clones and leaves out a portion. The sample holds some 120,000 clones, almost 90% seen once. Specimen: peripheral blood. Source of these receptors: a woman aged 50 to 60 with active or convalescent COVID-19. The CDR3 runs from the conserved cysteine through the conserved F or W. Fields, in order: clone size, V gene, D gene, J gene, CDR3 DNA, CDR3 protein. A D gene is named only where the DNA matches it firmly. Not all rows give a size; the values are once, few, many and, for expanded clones, a class.

abundance: .
v_gene: TRBV27
d_gene: TRBD1
j_gene: TRBJ2-7
CDR3nt: TGTGCCAGCAGTTTAACGACAGGGCACTACGAGCAGTACTTC
CDR3aa: CASSLTTGHYEQYF

abundance: many
v_gene: TRBV3-1/TRBV3-2
d_gene: TRBD1
j_gene: TRBJ2-7
CDR3nt: TGTGCCAGCAGCCACCCGGGACAGGTAATCTCCTACGAGCAGTACTTC
CDR3aa: CASSHPGQVISYEQYF

abundance: .
v_gene: TRBV24-1
d_gene: .
j_gene: TRBJ2-1
CDR3nt: TGTGCCACCGCGCTCTCGAACCCAAATGGCAATGAGCAGTTCTTC
CDR3aa: CATALSNPNGNEQFF

abundance: .
v_gene: TRBV11-1
d_gene: .
j_gene: TRBJ2-7
CDR3nt: TGTGCCAGCAGCTCCAGACAGTCCTACGAGCAGTACTTC
CDR3aa: CASSSRQSYEQYF

abundance: .
v_gene: TRBV28
d_gene: TRBD1
j_gene: TRBJ2-3
CDR3nt: TGTGCCAGCAGTATGACGGGACAGTACACAGATACGCAGTATTTT
CDR3aa: CASSMTGQYTDTQYF

abundance: .
v_gene: TRBV4-1
d_gene: .
j_gene: TRBJ2-1
CDR3nt: TGCGCCAGCAGCCACCTACTCCGGGGCTCCTACAATGAGCAGTTCTTC
CDR3aa: CASSHLLRGSYNEQFF

abundance: .
v_gene: TRBV28
d_gene: TRBD2
j_gene: TRBJ2-1
CDR3nt: TGTGCCAGCAGTTTGGCGGGAGGGAGGGCCACGGACAATGAGCAGTTCTTC
CDR3aa: CASSLAGGRATDNEQFF

abundance: .
v_gene: TRBV5-6
d_gene: TRBD1
j_gene: TRBJ1-2
CDR3nt: TGTGCCAGCAGAGCCGGGACAGTGATCTATGGCTACACCTTC
CDR3aa: CASRAGTVIYGYTF

abundance: .
v_gene: TRBV11-2
d_gene: TRBD2
j_gene: TRBJ2-7
CDR3nt: TGTGCCAGCAGCTTAGGCTCTAGCGGGACCTACGAGCAGTACTTC
CDR3aa: CASSLGSSGTYEQYF

abundance: .
v_gene: TRBV10-1
d_gene: .
j_gene: TRBJ2-3
CDR3nt: TGCGCCAGCAGTGAGTCGTCAGGGAATACGCAGTATTTT
CDR3aa: CASSESSGNTQYF

abundance: once
v_gene: TRBV19
d_gene: TRBD2
j_gene: TRBJ2-1
CDR3nt: TGTGCCAGTACCCCCCAGGGACTAGCGGGAGGGCCCCCCTACAATGAGCAGTTCTTC
CDR3aa: CASTPQGLAGGPPYNEQFF

abundance: .
v_gene: TRBV9
d_gene: .
j_gene: TRBJ2-5
CDR3nt: TGTGCCAGCAGCGCGCGGGTAGGTGACGCGTCCTTTCAAGAGACCCAGTACTTC
CDR3aa: CASSARVGDASFQETQYF

abundance: once
v_gene: TRBV7-6
d_gene: TRBD1
j_gene: TRBJ1-1
CDR3nt: TGTGCCAGCAGCCCCGGACAGGGCAGCACTGAAGCTTTCTTT
CDR3aa: CASSPGQGSTEAFF

abundance: .
v_gene: TRBV7-2
d_gene: TRBD2
j_gene: TRBJ2-7
CDR3nt: TGTGCCAGCAGCTTAGCGCTGTCGCTAGCGGGACACGAGCAGTACTTC
CDR3aa: CASSLALSLAGHEQYF

abundance: .
v_gene: TRBV24-1
d_gene: TRBD1
j_gene: TRBJ1-5
CDR3nt: TGTGCCACCAGTACAGGGGGCAATCAGCCCCAGCATTTT
CDR3aa: CATSTGGNQPQHF

abundance: .
v_gene: TRBV7-2
d_gene: TRBD2
j_gene: TRBJ2-3
CDR3nt: TGTGCCAGCAGCTCAAATAGCGGGAGCGGTGCAGATACGCAGTATTTT
CDR3aa: CASSSNSGSGADTQYF

abundance: .
v_gene: TRBV28
d_gene: .
j_gene: TRBJ1-2
CDR3nt: TGTGCCAGCAGTTCCAGGGCTAACTATGGCTACACCTTC
CDR3aa: CASSSRANYGYTF

abundance: .
v_gene: TRBV7-8
d_gene: .
j_gene: TRBJ1-1
CDR3nt: TGTGCCAGCAGCTCCTTTGATCCGGGACAAGACACTGAAGCTTTCTTT
CDR3aa: CASSSFDPGQDTEAFF

abundance: .
v_gene: TRBV28
d_gene: .
j_gene: TRBJ2-5
CDR3nt: TGTGCCAGCAGCTCCTCGGGTAGCGGAGTTGGAGAGACCCAGTACTTC
CDR3aa: CASSSSGSGVGETQYF

abundance: .
v_gene: TRBV18
d_gene: .
j_gene: TRBJ2-3
CDR3nt: TGTGCCAGCTCACCACCGTGGCCCACAGATACGCAGTATTTT
CDR3aa: CASSPPWPTDTQYF

abundance: .
v_gene: TRBV6-6
d_gene: TRBD2
j_gene: TRBJ2-1
CDR3nt: TGTGCCAGCAGTTACCAGACTAGCGGACACTACAATGAGCAGTTCTTC
CDR3aa: CASSYQTSGHYNEQFF

abundance: .
v_gene: TRBV28
d_gene: .
j_gene: TRBJ2-3
CDR3nt: TGTGCCAGCAGTTTACTAGAACAAATTACAGATACGCAGTATTTT
CDR3aa: CASSLLEQITDTQYF

abundance: .
v_gene: TRBV25-1
d_gene: .
j_gene: TRBJ1-1
CDR3nt: TGTGCCAGCAGTCCCTTTGGGACACAGCCTGAAGCTTTCTTT
CDR3aa: CASSPFGTQPEAFF

abundance: .
v_gene: TRBV2
d_gene: .
j_gene: TRBJ1-3
CDR3nt: TGTGCCAGCAGTCCAGACAGGTTGTCAACTGGAAACACCATATATTTT
CDR3aa: CASSPDRLSTGNTIYF

abundance: .
v_gene: TRBV4-2
d_gene: .
j_gene: TRBJ2-7
CDR3nt: TGTGCCAGCAGCCAAGACGGAGGGGAGCAGTACTTC
CDR3aa: CASSQDGGEQYF

abundance: .
v_gene: TRBV28
d_gene: TRBD2
j_gene: TRBJ2-1
CDR3nt: TGTGCCAGTAGCATACTAGCGGCAAACTACAATGAGCAGTTCTTC
CDR3aa: CASSILAANYNEQFF

abundance: once
v_gene: TRBV9
d_gene: TRBD1
j_gene: TRBJ2-4
CDR3nt: TGTGCCAGCAGCCTTAGCTTGGACAGGGATGTGGACATTCAGTACTTC
CDR3aa: CASSLSLDRDVDIQYF

abundance: .
v_gene: TRBV5-1
d_gene: .
j_gene: TRBJ1-3
CDR3nt: TGCGCCAGCAGTCCCGGTGGAGGCCATGAAAACACCATATATTTT
CDR3aa: CASSPGGGHENTIYF

abundance: .
v_gene: TRBV10-3
d_gene: .
j_gene: TRBJ2-5
CDR3nt: TGTGCCTCGGCGAGGACAGAAAAAGAGACCCAGTACTTC
CDR3aa: CASARTEKETQYF

abundance: .
v_gene: TRBV7-8
d_gene: .
j_gene: TRBJ1-2
CDR3nt: TGTGCCAGCAGCTTAGTCGACGAGGGGGGGTATGGCTACACCTTC
CDR3aa: CASSLVDEGGYGYTF

abundance: .
v_gene: TRBV3-1/TRBV3-2
d_gene: .
j_gene: TRBJ1-1
CDR3nt: TGTGCCAGCAGCCAAGTCGCAGGGAACACTGAAGCTTTCTTT
CDR3aa: CASSQVAGNTEAFF

abundance: once
v_gene: TRBV27
d_gene: TRBD2
j_gene: TRBJ2-1
CDR3nt: TGTGCCAGCAGCTCCGGGACTAGCGGGAGAAATGAGCAGTTCTTC
CDR3aa: CASSSGTSGRNEQFF

abundance: .
v_gene: TRBV6-1
d_gene: .
j_gene: TRBJ2-7
CDR3nt: TGTGCCAGCAGTGAACTCGGGACGGAGGGTTATGAGCAGTACTTC
CDR3aa: CASSELGTEGYEQYF

abundance: .
v_gene: TRBV6-5
d_gene: .
j_gene: TRBJ1-2
CDR3nt: TGTGCCACGCTAGCTAACTATGGCTACACCTTC
CDR3aa: CATLANYGYTF

abundance: .
v_gene: TRBV7-3
d_gene: TRBD1
j_gene: TRBJ1-3
CDR3nt: TGTGCCAGCAGCTTACGAGGGGGCGGTGGAAACACCATATATTTT
CDR3aa: CASSLRGGGGNTIYF

abundance: few
v_gene: TRBV5-1
d_gene: TRBD1
j_gene: TRBJ2-2
CDR3nt: TGCGCCAGCAGCTTGGCCGGGACAGGGGGCGTATCCGGGGAGCTGTTTTTT
CDR3aa: CASSLAGTGGVSGELFF